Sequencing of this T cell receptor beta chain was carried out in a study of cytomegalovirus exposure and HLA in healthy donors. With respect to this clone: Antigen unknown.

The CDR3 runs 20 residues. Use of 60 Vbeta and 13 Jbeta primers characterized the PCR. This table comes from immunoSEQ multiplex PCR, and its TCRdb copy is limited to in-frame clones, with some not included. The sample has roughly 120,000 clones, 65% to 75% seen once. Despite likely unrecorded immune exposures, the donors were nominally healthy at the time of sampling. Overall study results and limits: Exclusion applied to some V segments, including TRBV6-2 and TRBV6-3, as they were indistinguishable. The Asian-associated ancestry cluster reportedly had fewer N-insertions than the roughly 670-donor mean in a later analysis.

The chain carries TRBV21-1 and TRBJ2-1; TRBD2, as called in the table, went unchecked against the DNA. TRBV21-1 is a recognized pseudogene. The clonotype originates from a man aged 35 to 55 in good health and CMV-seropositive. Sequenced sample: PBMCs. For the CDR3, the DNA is TGTGCCAGCAGCAAAGGGACGGGACTAGCGGGAGTCCAATCCTACAATGAGCAGTTCTTC. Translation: CASSKGTGLAGVQSYNEQFF.